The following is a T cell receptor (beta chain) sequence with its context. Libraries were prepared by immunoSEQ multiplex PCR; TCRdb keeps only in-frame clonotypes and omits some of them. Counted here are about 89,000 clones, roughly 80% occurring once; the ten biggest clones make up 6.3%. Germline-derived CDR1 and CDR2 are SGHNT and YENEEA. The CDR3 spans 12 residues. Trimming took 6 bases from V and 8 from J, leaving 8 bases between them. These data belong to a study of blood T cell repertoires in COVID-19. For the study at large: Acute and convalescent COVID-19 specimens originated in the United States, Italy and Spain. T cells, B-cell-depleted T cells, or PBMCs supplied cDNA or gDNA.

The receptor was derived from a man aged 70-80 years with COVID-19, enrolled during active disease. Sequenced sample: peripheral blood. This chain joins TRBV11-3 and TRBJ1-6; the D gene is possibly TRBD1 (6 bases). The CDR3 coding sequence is TGTGCCAGCAGAAAGGGGGATTCACCCCTCCACTTT. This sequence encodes CASRKGDSPLHF.